One and the same sample provided the 6 T cell receptor beta chains below, sequenced in a study of cytotoxic CD8 clonotypes in ibrutinib-treated CLL. The protocol was immunoSEQ multiplex PCR, while the TCRdb copy is restricted to in-frame clones and leaves out a portion. This table has about 24,000 clones, around four fifths appearing once. Sequencing used PBMCs, obtained before ibrutinib treatment. Receptors were obtained from a human donor with chronic lymphocytic leukemia.

This clone was seen only a few times. The chain employs TRBV28 and TRBJ1-2, with D maybe TRBD1 (5 bases). Germline V lookup: CDR1 MDHEN, CDR2 SYDVKM. The CDR3 contains 13 residues. V was cut by 2 bases and J by 6 bases, with 10 bases left in between. The CDR3 DNA sequence: TGTGCCAGCAGTTTACAGGCAGGGAATGGCTACACCTTC. Protein sequence: CASSLQAGNGYTF.

This clone was seen once. The rearrangement links TRBV19 to TRBJ2-7, with 14 positions matching TRBD2. Germline-derived CDR1 and CDR2 are LNHDA and SQIVND (reference sequence). CDR3 size: 15 residues. V was clipped by 6 bases and J by 7 bases; unmatched bases: 8. In DNA form, the CDR3 reads TGTGCCAGTAGCTATGGGAGACTAGCGGGAGGGGAGCAGTACTTC. It is translated as CASSYGRLAGGEQYF.

This clone showed up just a few times. The CDR3 sequence is CASSLTSGNYNEQFF. The CDR3 coding sequence is TGTGCCAGCTCACTCACTAGCGGGAATTACAATGAGCAGTTCTTC. The chain combines TRBV18 with TRBJ2-1; 10 positions match TRBD2. Germline V CDR1 and CDR2: KGHSH, LQKENI. This CDR3 is 15 amino acids long. V was pared by 4 bases and J by 4 bases, with 4 bases of the junction left unmatched. Variable domain in full (rest from reference TRBV18 and TRBJ2-1): NAGVMQNPRHLVRRRGQEARLRCSPMKGHSHVYWYRQLPEEGLKFMVYLQKENIIDESGMPKERFSAEFPKEGPSILRIQQVVRGDSAAYFCASSLTSGNYNEQFFGPGTRLTVL.

The rearrangement uses TRBV5-4 and TRBJ1-4; possibly TRBD1 for D (6 bases). Looked up from germline, CDR1 is SGHNT and CDR2 is YYREEE (reference sequence). CDR3 length: 16 amino acids. V lost 3 bases, J lost 0 bases, and 12 bases lay in between. DNA of the CDR3: TGTGCCAGCAGCTCCGACAGGAAATCAACTAATGAAAAACTGTTTTTT. Protein: CASSSDRKSTNEKLFF. Variable domain in full (rest from reference TRBV5-4 and TRBJ1-4): ETGVTQSPTHLIKTRGQQVTLRCSSQSGHNTVSWYQQALGQGPQFIFQYYREEENGRGNFPPRFSGLQFPNYSSELNVNALELDDSALYLCASSSDRKSTNEKLFFGSGTQLSVL.

This clone was recorded a few times. The chain links TRBV27 to TRBJ1-2, with 7 bases identical to TRBD1. Trimming removed 3 bases from V and 6 bases from J; junction bases left unmatched: 10. Germline V lookup: CDR1 MNHEY, CDR2 SMNVEV (reference sequence). The CDR3 length is 15 residues. The CDR3 DNA follows: TGTGCCAGCAGTTTTGGGGGAAAGGGGGCGGATGGCTACACCTTC. Amino acid sequence: CASSFGGKGADGYTF.

This sequence joins TRBV11-2 and TRBJ1-1, with D possibly matching TRBD1 (6 bases). V was shortened by 5 bases and J by 0 bases, with 22 bases between the two germline ends. The CDR3 runs to 18 residues. The germline gives CDR1 SGHAT, CDR2 FQNNGV. The CDR3 coding sequence is TGTGCCAGCAGCCCTCGGGTGGCAGGGGCATCCATGAACACTGAAGCTTTCTTT. Translating it yields CASSPRVAGASMNTEAFF.